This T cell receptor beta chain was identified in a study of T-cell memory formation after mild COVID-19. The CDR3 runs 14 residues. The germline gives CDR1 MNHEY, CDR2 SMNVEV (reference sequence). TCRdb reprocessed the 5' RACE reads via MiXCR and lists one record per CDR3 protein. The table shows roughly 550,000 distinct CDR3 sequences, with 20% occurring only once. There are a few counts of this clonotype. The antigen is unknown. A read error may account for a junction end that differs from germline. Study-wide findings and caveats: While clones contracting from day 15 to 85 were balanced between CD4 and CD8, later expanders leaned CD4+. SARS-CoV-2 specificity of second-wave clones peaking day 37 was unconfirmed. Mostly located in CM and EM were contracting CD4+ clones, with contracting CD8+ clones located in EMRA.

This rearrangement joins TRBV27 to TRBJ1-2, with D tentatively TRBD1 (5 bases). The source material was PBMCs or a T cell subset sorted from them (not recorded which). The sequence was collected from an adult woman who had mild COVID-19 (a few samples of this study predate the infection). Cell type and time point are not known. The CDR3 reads CASSLSQAGRGLRF. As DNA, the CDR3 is TGTGCCAGCAGTTTATCCCAAGCAGGGAGAGGACTGCGCTTC.